This TCR beta chain was captured in a study of shared clonotypes between healthy human individuals. Trimming at V came to 5 bases and at J to 6 bases, leaving 11 bases not matched to a gene. The CDR3 has 15 residues. Germline values: CDR1 MNHEY, CDR2 SVGAGI. Only in-frame clones appear in the TCRdb table, and some are missing; sequencing was by immunoSEQ multiplex PCR. This sample has over a million clones, with roughly 75% found just once. This sequence joins TRBV6-5 and TRBJ1-1, with 8 bases fitting TRBD1. The receptor was derived from a man aged 18 to 30 in good health. The sequenced sample was memory CD4+ T cells sorted from blood. Documented subset: CD45RA-negative fraction. Here the CDR3 reads CASSLLTGGGSEAFF. In DNA, the CDR3 is TGTGCCAGCAGTCTCCTTACAGGGGGGGGTTCTGAAGCTTTCTTT.